The present TCR beta chain was sequenced within a study of blood T cell repertoires in COVID-19. Whole-study context: Samples of COVID-19 (acute and convalescent) were obtained from the United States, Italy and Spain. From T cells, B-cell-depleted T cells, or PBMCs came the material, which was cDNA or gDNA.

In Seattle, patients joined the study during active infection and were tracked longitudinally. The CDR3 loop spans 13 amino acids. In the study's own analysis: Estimated nucleated cell counts came from reference gene primer amplification. Produced via immunoSEQ multiplex PCR; TCRdb's table is partial and in-frame only. V, J and clone size derive from that table, while D and trimming were established from the DNA sequence. The table has around 120,000 clones, 90% seen once; the top ten hold about 4%. This clonotype was obtained from a woman aged 55 to 70 with COVID-19, enrolled during active disease. V usage is TRBV1 and J usage is TRBJ1-1. TRBV1 is classified as a pseudogene. The source material was peripheral blood. The CDR3 loop reads CTSSLPPGTEAFF. The CDR3 DNA follows: TGCACCAGCAGCCTTCCCCCGGGGACTGAAGCTTTCTTT.